A selection of T cell receptor beta chains follows, all from one sample in a study of T cells in localized non-small cell lung cancer. Libraries were prepared by immunoSEQ multiplex PCR; TCRdb keeps only in-frame clonotypes and omits some of them. Here the sample spans 70,000 to 80,000 clones, approximately 90% being singletons. The material was peripheral blood, obtained before any cancer treatment. The receptors here all came from a woman aged 35 to 69 with stage I squamous cell lung carcinoma. CDR3s include the opening cysteine and the closing phenylalanine or tryptophan. The D gene is left open where the match is weak.

j_gene: TRBJ1-1; v_gene: TRBV10-3; d_gene: TRBD1; CDR3aa: CAIRDRPNTEAFF
j_gene: TRBJ1-4; v_gene: TRBV6-5; d_gene: TRBD1; CDR3aa: CASSLGTGRGEKLFF
j_gene: TRBJ2-1; v_gene: TRBV21-1; d_gene: .; CDR3aa: CASMALGQFF
j_gene: TRBJ1-6; v_gene: TRBV19; d_gene: TRBD1; CDR3aa: CASSIEAADRGGISSPLHF
j_gene: TRBJ2-3; v_gene: TRBV5-1; d_gene: .; CDR3aa: CASSFGGGDTQYF
j_gene: TRBJ1-1; v_gene: TRBV9; d_gene: .; CDR3aa: CASSVDSGSNTEAFF
j_gene: TRBJ2-1; v_gene: TRBV5-8; d_gene: .; CDR3aa: CASSQYQQGANEQFF
j_gene: TRBJ2-2; v_gene: TRBV20-1; d_gene: .; CDR3aa: CSAIDTGELFF
j_gene: TRBJ2-1; v_gene: TRBV10-1; d_gene: .; CDR3aa: CASSTGSSRGEQFF
j_gene: TRBJ2-6; v_gene: TRBV2; d_gene: .; CDR3aa: CASRAGTGTSGANVLTF
j_gene: TRBJ2-5; v_gene: TRBV2; d_gene: TRBD2; CDR3aa: CASTGTSRETQYF
j_gene: TRBJ2-7; v_gene: TRBV13; d_gene: .; CDR3aa: CASSFGSGSYEQYF
j_gene: TRBJ1-4; v_gene: TRBV9; d_gene: .; CDR3aa: CASSVSGSTNEKLFF
j_gene: TRBJ1-4; v_gene: TRBV14; d_gene: .; CDR3aa: CASSQDIYRELFF
j_gene: TRBJ1-3; v_gene: TRBV10-3; d_gene: .; CDR3aa: CAISGGAISGNTIYF
j_gene: TRBJ2-7; v_gene: TRBV14; d_gene: .; CDR3aa: CASSQGLRESQYF
j_gene: TRBJ2-7; v_gene: TRBV27; d_gene: .; CDR3aa: CATAAGRGLYEQYF
j_gene: TRBJ1-1; v_gene: TRBV13; d_gene: .; CDR3aa: CASSLGGEAFF
j_gene: TRBJ1-3; v_gene: TRBV9; d_gene: .; CDR3aa: CASSVDHSPTENTIYF
j_gene: TRBJ1-1; v_gene: TRBV5-8; d_gene: .; CDR3aa: CASSLGQSVAAFF
j_gene: TRBJ2-3; v_gene: TRBV10-3; d_gene: TRBD2; CDR3aa: CASPGLAGGHVDTQYF
j_gene: TRBJ2-2; v_gene: TRBV5-6; d_gene: .; CDR3aa: CASSFWVSGGTGELFF
j_gene: TRBJ2-7; v_gene: TRBV10-2; d_gene: .; CDR3aa: CASSEEWTASSYEQYF
j_gene: TRBJ1-2; v_gene: TRBV18; d_gene: .; CDR3aa: CASSPGLGLGGYTF
j_gene: TRBJ1-1; v_gene: TRBV29-1; d_gene: TRBD1; CDR3aa: CSAGTGDTEAFF
j_gene: TRBJ2-7; v_gene: TRBV18; d_gene: .; CDR3aa: CASSSPAGEQYF
j_gene: TRBJ2-1; v_gene: TRBV7-6; d_gene: TRBD2; CDR3aa: CASSSPTSGGGYNEQFF
j_gene: TRBJ1-1; v_gene: TRBV5-4; d_gene: TRBD1; CDR3aa: CASSTQGGGGNTEAFF
j_gene: TRBJ2-7; v_gene: TRBV7-2; d_gene: TRBD2; CDR3aa: CASSLALAGYHEQYF
j_gene: TRBJ2-7; v_gene: TRBV9; d_gene: .; CDR3aa: CASSVDGREIEQYF
j_gene: TRBJ2-2; v_gene: TRBV5-4; d_gene: TRBD2; CDR3aa: CASSLFSGGLSGELFF
j_gene: TRBJ2-3; v_gene: TRBV18; d_gene: TRBD2; CDR3aa: CASSPSLAADTQYF